In this sample, the clone carrying this T cell receptor beta chain turned up a few times. Between the trimmed V and J ends, which lost 6 bases and 7 bases, there was a span of 16 bases. Germline loops: CDR1 MDHEN, CDR2 SYDVKM. CDR3 length: 14 residues. Via MiXCR, TCRdb re-called the 5' RACE reads, giving one row per CDR3 protein. The table lists about 47,000 distinct CDR3 sequences, 28% of them singletons. Sequenced material: naive CD4+ T cells sorted from blood. Subset meaning: naive CD4+ T cells, CD4+CD45RA+CD25-. The chain links TRBV28 to TRBJ2-1, with D perhaps given as TRBD1 or TRBD2 (6 bases each). The sequence derives from a female donor with breast cancer. The CDR3 DNA reads as TGTGCCAGCAGCGAAAGGAGGGGGAGGAATGAGCAGTTCTTC. Translating gives CASSERRGRNEQFF. The full variable domain, in which reference TRBV28 and TRBJ2-1 provide the parts outside the CDR3, is DVKVTQSSRYLVKRTGEKVFLECVQDMDHENMFWYRQDPGLGLRLIYFSYDVKMKEKGDIPEGYSVSREKKERFSLILESASTNQTSMYLCASSERRGRNEQFFGPGTRLTVL.